The rows below give T cell receptor beta chains drawn from one sample of a study of blood T cell repertoires in COVID-19. Some clones are missing from TCRdb's copy, which holds only in-frame ones; the method was immunoSEQ multiplex PCR. The sample lists about 350,000 clones, about 88% occurring once. The sample consisted of PBMCs or T cells enriched from blood (not recorded which). These receptors were collected from a woman in her thirties who had been exposed to COVID-19. Each CDR3 is given with its conserved first and last residue. D genes are given only for firm matches. Size is omitted from some rows. Given values are once, few, many or a class for expanded clones.

j_call v_call d_call clone_size cdr3_aa cdr3_nt
TRBJ1-6 TRBV19 . . CASSIAPQAGSPLHF TGTGCCAGTAGTATAGCTCCACAGGCTGGATCACCCCTCCACTTT
TRBJ2-7 TRBV6-4 . . CASSEGPSYEQYF TGTGCCAGCAGTGAGGGGCCATCCTACGAGCAGTACTTC
TRBJ2-7 TRBV2 . . CASTISDYEQYF TGTGCCAGCACCATTAGCGACTACGAGCAGTACTTC
TRBJ1-4 TRBV28 TRBD1 . CASSLAGQSQEKLFF TGTGCCAGCAGTCTTGCGGGACAGTCCCAGGAAAAACTGTTTTTT
TRBJ2-3 TRBV28 TRBD2 . CASSLFRLLAASTDTQYF TGTGCCAGCAGTTTATTCCGTCTACTAGCGGCTAGCACAGATACGCAGTATTTT
TRBJ1-1 TRBV12-3/TRBV12-4 . few CASSSTGMTEAFF TGTGCCAGCAGTTCTACAGGGATGACTGAAGCTTTCTTT
TRBJ2-5 TRBV11-2 . . CASSLVRPRAQETQYF TGTGCCAGCAGCTTAGTTCGGCCTAGAGCCCAAGAGACCCAGTACTTC
TRBJ1-5 TRBV6-1 . . CASSDGVAQEVGQPQHF TGTGCCAGCAGTGACGGGGTTGCCCAAGAGGTTGGTCAGCCCCAGCATTTT
TRBJ1-1 TRBV19 . . CASSIEVWLEAFF TGTGCCAGTAGTATAGAGGTCTGGCTTGAAGCTTTCTTT
TRBJ1-2 TRBV6-4 TRBD1 . CASSDSGTGVDGYTF TGTGCCAGCAGTGACTCGGGCACAGGGGTCGATGGCTACACCTTC
TRBJ2-2 TRBV3-1/TRBV3-2 . . CASRQPPSATGELFF TGTGCCAGCAGGCAACCCCCTAGCGCCACCGGGGAGCTGTTTTTT
TRBJ2-5 TRBV5-8 . . CASSPGRRLETQYF TGTGCCAGCAGCCCGGGGAGGAGGTTGGAGACCCAGTACTTC
TRBJ2-1 TRBV5-1 . . CASSLTDYNEQFF TGCGCCAGCAGCTTGACAGACTACAATGAGCAGTTCTTC
TRBJ1-5 TRBV19 TRBD1 . CASNPTGINQPQHF TGTGCCAGTAACCCGACAGGGATTAATCAGCCCCAGCATTTT
TRBJ2-2 TRBV11-3 . . CASSLGGEELFF TGTGCCAGCAGCCTAGGGGGGGAGGAGCTGTTTTTT
TRBJ2-7 TRBV24-1 TRBD1 . CATSDRGTGSEQYF TGTGCCACCAGTGACCGCGGGACAGGGTCCGAGCAGTACTTC
TRBJ1-2 TRBV7-9 TRBD1 . CASSAPGGGYGYTF TGTGCCAGCAGCGCCCCAGGGGGCGGATATGGCTACACCTTC
TRBJ1-1 TRBV23-1 . . CASSQPGDTCTEAFF TGCGCCAGCAGTCAACCCGGGGATACGTGTACTGAAGCTTTCTTT
TRBJ2-7 TRBV24-1 . . CATSDLGWRDPYEQYF TGTGCCACCAGTGACCTCGGCTGGCGGGACCCCTACGAGCAGTACTTC
TRBJ2-7 TRBV5-6 TRBD2 . CASSLVVSGLSSYEQYF TGTGCCAGCAGCTTGGTCGTTAGCGGGCTTAGCTCCTACGAGCAGTACTTC
TRBJ2-2 TRBV19 . . CASSPPDSQPGELFF TGTGCCAGTAGTCCGCCGGACAGCCAACCGGGGGAGCTGTTTTTT
TRBJ1-1 TRBV27 TRBD1 . CASSLGTGDTEAFF TGTGCCAGCAGTTTAGGAACAGGGGACACTGAAGCTTTCTTT
TRBJ2-1 TRBV19 TRBD2 . CASSLVTSEGNEQFF TGTGCCAGTAGCCTGGTGACTAGCGAAGGGAATGAGCAGTTCTTC
TRBJ1-5 TRBV5-5 TRBD1 . CASSLFRDSSNQPQHF TGTGCCAGCAGCTTGTTCCGGGACAGTAGCAATCAGCCCCAGCATTTT
TRBJ1-5 TRBV28 . . CASSFPRADNSNQPQHF TGTGCCAGCAGTTTTCCCAGGGCAGATAATAGCAATCAGCCCCAGCATTTT
TRBJ1-2 TRBV29-1 . . CSVAGPRGALGYTF TGCAGCGTTGCGGGACCGCGGGGGGCGTTGGGCTACACCTTC
TRBJ1-2 TRBV30 TRBD1 . CARTRQGSYGYTF TGTGCCAGGACTCGACAGGGCTCCTATGGCTACACCTTC
TRBJ1-2 TRBV28 TRBD1 . CASDVGTANYGYTF TGTGCCAGCGACGTTGGGACAGCAAACTATGGCTACACCTTC
TRBJ2-1 TRBV5-1 TRBD2 . CASSLGGGSEQFF TGCGCCAGCAGCTTGGGAGGCGGGAGTGAGCAGTTCTTC
TRBJ2-1 TRBV7-2 . . CASSSGTGLPGQFF TGTGCCAGCAGTAGCGGAACCGGACTCCCGGGGCAGTTCTTC
TRBJ2-7 TRBV7-8 TRBD2 . CASSTWTSGPLEQYF TGTGCCAGCAGCACCTGGACTAGCGGCCCCCTCGAGCAGTACTTC
TRBJ2-3 TRBV5-4 TRBD1 . CASSLTGVPTDTQYF TGTGCCAGCAGCTTGACAGGGGTTCCCACAGATACGCAGTATTTT
TRBJ2-3 TRBV19 . few CASSMGQSTDTQYF TGTGCCAGTAGTATGGGGCAAAGCACAGATACGCAGTATTTT
TRBJ1-3 TRBV18 . once CASSPQSQGSSGNTIYF TGTGCCAGCTCACCACAGAGCCAGGGAAGCTCTGGAAACACCATATATTTT
TRBJ2-3 TRBV12-5 TRBD2 . CASALGLAYTDTQYF TGTGCTAGTGCCCTAGGACTAGCCTACACAGATACGCAGTATTTT
TRBJ2-3 TRBV9 . . CASSPYAGPLDTQYF TGTGCCAGCAGCCCGTATGCGGGGCCCTTGGATACGCAGTATTTT
TRBJ2-5 TRBV27 TRBD2 . CASRTYSGRAPGSWETQYF TGTGCCAGCCGTACCTATAGCGGGAGGGCCCCAGGGTCGTGGGAGACCCAGTACTTC
TRBJ2-7 TRBV28 . . CASSPPRAYEQYF TGTGCCAGCAGTCCCCCCCGAGCATACGAGCAGTACTTC
TRBJ2-2 TRBV20-1 . . CSASSETGELFF TGCAGTGCTAGTAGCGAGACCGGGGAGCTGTTTTTT
TRBJ2-1 TRBV4-2 TRBD2 . CASSPLAGTSGTLRSYNEQFF TGTGCCAGCAGCCCTCTAGCTGGGACTAGCGGAACCTTACGCTCCTACAATGAGCAGTTCTTC
TRBJ1-2 TRBV27 . . CASGGFSYGYTF TGTGCCAGCGGGGGGTTCTCCTATGGCTACACCTTC